This T cell receptor beta chain was identified in a study of blood T cell repertoires in COVID-19. Turning to the study itself: Sources were T cells, B-cell-depleted T cells, or PBMCs; the material itself was cDNA or gDNA.

The table came from immunoSEQ multiplex PCR; TCRdb's copy has only in-frame clones and leaves some out. The sample consists of 140,000 to 150,000 clones, approximately 81% of them appearing once. The CDR3 is 15 residues long. Trimming took off 1 base at V and 4 bases at J, with 11 bases between the two ends. The germline V gene encodes CDR1 SGHTA and CDR2 FQGNSA. This clonotype originated in a human donor with acute or convalescent COVID-19. The donor label of this sample is uncertain. Specimen: peripheral blood. The rearrangement links TRBV7-2 to TRBJ2-1; TRBD2 might be the D (6 bases). The CDR3 nucleotides read TGTGCCAGCAGCTTAGGTACTAGCCCATACAATGAGCAGTTCTTC. Translating gives CASSLGTSPYNEQFF. Together with reference TRBV7-2 and TRBJ2-1, the CDR3 gives the full variable domain: GAGVSQSPSNKVTEKGKDVELRCDPISGHTALYWYRQSLGQGLEFLIYFQGNSAPDKSGLPSDRFSAERTGGSVSTLTIQRTQQEDSAVYLCASSLGTSPYNEQFFGPGTRLTVL.